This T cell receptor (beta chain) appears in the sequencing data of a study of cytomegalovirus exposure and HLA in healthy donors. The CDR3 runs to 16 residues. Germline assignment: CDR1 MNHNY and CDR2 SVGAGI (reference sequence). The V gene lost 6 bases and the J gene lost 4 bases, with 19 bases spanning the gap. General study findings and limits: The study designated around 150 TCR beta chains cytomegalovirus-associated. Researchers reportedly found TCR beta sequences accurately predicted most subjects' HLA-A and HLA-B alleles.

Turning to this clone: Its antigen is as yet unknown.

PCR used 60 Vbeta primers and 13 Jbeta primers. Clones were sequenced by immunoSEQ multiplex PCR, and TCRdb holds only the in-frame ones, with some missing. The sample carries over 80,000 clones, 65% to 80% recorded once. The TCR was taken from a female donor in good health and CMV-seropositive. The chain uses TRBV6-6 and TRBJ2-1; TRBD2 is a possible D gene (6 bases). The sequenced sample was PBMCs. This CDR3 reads CASSSPVGGSYNEQFF. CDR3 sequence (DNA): TGTGCCAGCAGCTCCCCGGTTGGAGGGTCGTACAATGAGCAGTTCTTC.